Listed below are T cell receptor beta chains from one sample, sequenced in a study of blood T cell repertoires in COVID-19. Only in-frame clones appear in the TCRdb table, and some are missing; sequencing was by immunoSEQ multiplex PCR. The sample shows around 150,000 clones, more than 75% of them seen only once. Material: peripheral blood. These receptors were taken from a man aged 50-59 years with active COVID-19. Each CDR3 is given with its conserved first and last residue. A D gene is named only where the DNA matches it firmly. The size field is filled for only some rows; it gives once, few, many or a size class.

J gene | clone size | D gene | V gene | CDR3 protein | CDR3 DNA
TRBJ1-3 | NA | NA | TRBV9 | CASSDEGARRGNTIYF | TGTGCCAGCAGCGACGAAGGGGCACGGAGAGGAAACACCATATATTTT
TRBJ2-1 | once | TRBD2 | TRBV7-6 | CASSAVASGGLLHEQFF | TGTGCCAGCAGCGCTGTGGCTAGCGGGGGGCTTTTACATGAGCAGTTCTTC
TRBJ2-1 | once | TRBD2 | TRBV4-3 | CASSPERGVYNEQFF | TGCGCCAGCAGCCCCGAGCGGGGGGTATACAATGAGCAGTTCTTC
TRBJ1-3 | NA | NA | TRBV3-1/TRBV3-2 | CASSPGNTIYF | TGTGCCAGCAGCCCGGGAAACACCATATATTTT
TRBJ2-7 | NA | TRBD1 | TRBV11-2 | CASSYYRDSSYEQYF | TGTGCCAGCAGCTATTACCGGGACAGCTCCTACGAGCAGTACTTC
TRBJ2-3 | once | TRBD2 | TRBV3-1/TRBV3-2 | CASSRRTSGATDTQYF | TGTGCCAGCAGCCGCCGAACTAGCGGAGCGACAGATACGCAGTATTTT
TRBJ1-4 | NA | TRBD1 | TRBV9 | CASSVGTGTKEKLFF | TGTGCCAGCAGCGTAGGGACAGGGACAAAAGAAAAACTGTTTTTT
TRBJ1-1 | NA | NA | TRBV14 | CASSQRRGPMNTEAFF | TGTGCCAGCAGCCAACGGCGGGGCCCGATGAACACTGAAGCTTTCTTT
TRBJ1-5 | once | NA | TRBV19 | CASSIEGTPYQPQHF | TGTGCCAGTAGTATAGAAGGGACACCCTATCAGCCCCAGCATTTT
TRBJ2-5 | NA | NA | TRBV21-1 | CASSNPPKYGETQYF | TGTGCCAGCAGCAACCCGCCTAAATACGGGGAGACCCAGTACTTC
TRBJ2-1 | NA | TRBD2 | TRBV11-2 | CASSSLAGGRYEQFF | TGTGCCAGCAGCTCACTAGCGGGGGGGAGGTATGAGCAGTTCTTC
TRBJ2-5 | NA | TRBD2 | TRBV7-2 | CASSLASGGGQETQYF | TGTGCCAGCAGCTTAGCTAGCGGGGGGGGGCAAGAGACCCAGTACTTC
TRBJ1-2 | NA | NA | TRBV19 | CASTRSSNYGYTF | TGTGCCAGTACCCGGTCGTCTAACTATGGCTACACCTTC
TRBJ1-5 | NA | NA | TRBV12-3/TRBV12-4 | CASSARRQQPQHF | TGTGCCAGCAGTGCACGGCGACAGCAGCCCCAGCATTTT
TRBJ2-2 | NA | NA | TRBV5-5 | CASSLAKSPLRNTGELFF | TGTGCCAGCAGCTTGGCCAAAAGCCCTTTACGGAACACCGGGGAGCTGTTTTTT
TRBJ2-3 | NA | NA | TRBV3-1/TRBV3-2 | CASSSNPQWGADTQYF | TGTGCCAGCTCCTCGAACCCCCAGTGGGGGGCAGATACGCAGTATTTT
TRBJ1-1 | NA | NA | TRBV3-1/TRBV3-2 | CASSPLPRVEAFF | TGTGCCAGCAGCCCCCTCCCCCGAGTTGAAGCTTTCTTT
TRBJ2-5 | NA | NA | TRBV12-5 | CASGLAPYQRASQETQYF | TGTGCTAGTGGTTTGGCCCCCTACCAGCGGGCCTCCCAAGAGACCCAGTACTTC
TRBJ1-1 | once | TRBD1 | TRBV6-5 | CASSYDRATEAFF | TGTGCCAGCAGTTATGACAGGGCTACTGAAGCTTTCTTT
TRBJ1-4 | NA | TRBD1 | TRBV18 | CASSPSPLTGTNEKLFF | TGTGCCAGCTCACCCTCTCCGCTGACAGGGACTAATGAAAAACTGTTTTTT
TRBJ2-2 | NA | NA | TRBV7-6 | CASSSTPRGNTGELFF | TGTGCCAGCAGCTCCACCCCCAGGGGCAACACCGGGGAGCTGTTTTTT
TRBJ2-1 | few | NA | TRBV21-1 | CASSKGTPLTSEQFF | TGTGCCAGCAGCAAAGGGACTCCCTTGACAAGTGAGCAGTTCTTC
TRBJ2-7 | NA | NA | TRBV6-2/TRBV6-3 | CASSGAAPYEQYF | TGTGCCAGCAGCGGCGCGGCTCCCTACGAGCAGTACTTC
TRBJ2-5 | NA | NA | TRBV6-6 | CASSQTQVQRRKETQYF | TGTGCCAGCAGTCAAACCCAGGTGCAGCGGAGAAAAGAGACCCAGTACTTC
TRBJ2-1 | few | TRBD1 | TRBV6-2/TRBV6-3 | CASSTQGQGVNEQFF | TGTGCCAGCAGTACCCAGGGACAGGGGGTCAATGAGCAGTTCTTC
TRBJ1-4 | NA | NA | TRBV25-1 | CASRGTKGKLFF | TGTGCCAGCAGAGGGACAAAAGGAAAACTGTTTTTT
TRBJ2-2 | NA | NA | TRBV18 | CASSPSRANTGELFF | TGTGCCAGCTCACCCTCACGAGCGAACACCGGGGAGCTGTTTTTT
TRBJ1-2 | NA | NA | TRBV6-5 | CASSPSVGSTF | TGTGCCAGCAGTCCTAGTGTCGGCTCCACCTTC
TRBJ1-3 | once | NA | TRBV5-5 | CASSHSSSVVKSGNTIYF | TGTGCCAGCAGCCATTCTTCTTCGGTCGTCAAGTCTGGAAACACCATATATTTT
TRBJ2-1 | NA | NA | TRBV5-5 | CASSVQGVPYNEQFF | TGTGCCAGCAGCGTCCAGGGCGTACCCTACAATGAGCAGTTCTTC
TRBJ1-3 | NA | NA | TRBV4-2 | CASSQDRRGTGNTIYF | TGTGCCAGCAGCCAAGACCGGAGGGGCACTGGAAACACCATATATTTT
TRBJ2-5 | NA | NA | TRBV5-4 | CASSPGPTSQETQYF | TGTGCCAGCAGTCCCGGACCGACTAGTCAGGAGACCCAGTACTTC
TRBJ2-5 | once | NA | TRBV30 | CAWSRGGGPHETQYF | TGTGCCTGGAGTAGGGGTGGGGGCCCCCACGAGACCCAGTACTTC
TRBJ1-1 | NA | NA | TRBV5-4 | CASRKDTVNTEAFF | TGTGCCAGCAGAAAAGACACCGTGAACACTGAAGCTTTCTTT
TRBJ2-6 | NA | TRBD1 | TRBV5-1 | CASSFAGGSGANVLTF | TGCGCCAGCAGCTTCGCAGGGGGCTCTGGGGCCAACGTCCTGACTTTC
TRBJ1-2 | NA | NA | TRBV29-1 | CSVEGGHGYTF | TGCAGCGTTGAGGGGGGGCATGGCTACACCTTC
TRBJ2-2 | NA | NA | TRBV11-2 | CASSLVSGVAGELFF | TGTGCCAGCAGCTTAGTGTCGGGGGTGGCCGGGGAGCTGTTTTTT
TRBJ1-2 | NA | NA | TRBV19 | CASSTTGLEGYTF | TGTGCCAGTAGTACCACAGGGCTGGAGGGCTACACCTTC
TRBJ1-1 | once | NA | TRBV3-1/TRBV3-2 | CASSTGGGTEAFF | TGTGCCAGCAGCACGGGGGGAGGCACTGAAGCTTTCTTT
TRBJ2-2 | NA | TRBD1 | TRBV5-1 | CASSGDRGLAGELFF | TGCGCCAGCAGTGGGGACAGGGGGCTAGCCGGGGAGCTGTTTTTT
TRBJ2-3 | NA | NA | TRBV12-3/TRBV12-4 | CASAFGDTQYF | TGTGCCAGCGCCTTCGGAGATACGCAGTATTTT
TRBJ2-7 | NA | NA | TRBV6-2/TRBV6-3 | CASSYSRFEQYF | TGTGCCAGCAGTTACTCGAGGTTCGAGCAGTACTTC
TRBJ1-1 | NA | NA | TRBV30 | CAWKSGVISEAFF | TGTGCCTGGAAATCAGGGGTGATATCTGAAGCTTTCTTT
TRBJ2-3 | NA | NA | TRBV9 | CASSVDVGSTDTQYF | TGTGCCAGCAGCGTAGACGTCGGGTCCACAGATACGCAGTATTTT
TRBJ1-5 | few | NA | TRBV18 | CASSPGGAQPQHF | TGTGCCAGCTCCCCGGGGGGAGCTCAGCCCCAGCATTTT
TRBJ2-7 | NA | TRBD1 | TRBV18 | CASSPSGTDSYEQYF | TGTGCCAGCTCACCCTCCGGGACAGACTCCTACGAGCAGTACTTC
TRBJ2-2 | NA | NA | TRBV18 | CASSPRQGGTGELFF | TGTGCCAGCTCACCACGGCAGGGTGGAACCGGGGAGCTGTTTTTT
TRBJ2-6 | NA | NA | TRBV19 | CASSNRGSGANVLTF | TGTGCCAGTAGTAACCGGGGTTCAGGGGCCAACGTCCTGACTTTC